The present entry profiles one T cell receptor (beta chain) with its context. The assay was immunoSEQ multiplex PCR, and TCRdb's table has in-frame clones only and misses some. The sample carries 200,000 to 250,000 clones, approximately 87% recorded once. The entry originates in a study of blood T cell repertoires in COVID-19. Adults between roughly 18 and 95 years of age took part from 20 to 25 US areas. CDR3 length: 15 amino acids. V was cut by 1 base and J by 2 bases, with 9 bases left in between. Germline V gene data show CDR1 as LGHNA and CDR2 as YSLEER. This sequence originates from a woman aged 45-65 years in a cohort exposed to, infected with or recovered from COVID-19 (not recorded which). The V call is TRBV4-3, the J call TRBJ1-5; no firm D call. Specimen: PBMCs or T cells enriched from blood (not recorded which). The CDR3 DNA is TGCGCCAGCAGCCAAGGTCTCCAGGGCAATCAGCCCCAGCATTTT. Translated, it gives CASSQGLQGNQPQHF.